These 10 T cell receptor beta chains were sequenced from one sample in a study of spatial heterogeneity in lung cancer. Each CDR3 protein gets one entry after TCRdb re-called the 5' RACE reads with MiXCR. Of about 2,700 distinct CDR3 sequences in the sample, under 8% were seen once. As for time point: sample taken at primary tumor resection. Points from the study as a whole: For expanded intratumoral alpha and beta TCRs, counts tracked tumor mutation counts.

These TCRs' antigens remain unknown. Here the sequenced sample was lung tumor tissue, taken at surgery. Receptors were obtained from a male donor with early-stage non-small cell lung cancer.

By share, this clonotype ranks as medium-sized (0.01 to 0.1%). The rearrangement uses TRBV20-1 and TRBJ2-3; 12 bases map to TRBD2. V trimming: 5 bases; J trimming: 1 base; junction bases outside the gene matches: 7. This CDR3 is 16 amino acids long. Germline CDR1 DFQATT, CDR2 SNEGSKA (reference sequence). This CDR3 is CSAEATSGGGTDTQYF. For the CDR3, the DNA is TGCAGTGCTGAAGCGACTAGCGGGGGAGGCACAGATACGCAGTATTTT.

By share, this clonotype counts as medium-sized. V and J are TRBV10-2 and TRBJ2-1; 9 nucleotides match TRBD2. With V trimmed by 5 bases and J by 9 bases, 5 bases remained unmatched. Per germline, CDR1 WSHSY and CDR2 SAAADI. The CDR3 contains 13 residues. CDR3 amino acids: CASSRSGRIEQFF. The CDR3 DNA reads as TGCGCCAGCAGTCGTAGCGGGAGAATTGAGCAGTTCTTC.

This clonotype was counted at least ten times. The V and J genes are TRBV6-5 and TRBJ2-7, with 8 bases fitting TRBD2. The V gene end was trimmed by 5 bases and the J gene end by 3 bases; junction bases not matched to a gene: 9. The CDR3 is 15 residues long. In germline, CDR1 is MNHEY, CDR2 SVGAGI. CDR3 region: CASSIFSGIGYEQYF. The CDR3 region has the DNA TGTGCCAGCAGTATATTTAGCGGGATTGGCTACGAGCAGTACTTC.

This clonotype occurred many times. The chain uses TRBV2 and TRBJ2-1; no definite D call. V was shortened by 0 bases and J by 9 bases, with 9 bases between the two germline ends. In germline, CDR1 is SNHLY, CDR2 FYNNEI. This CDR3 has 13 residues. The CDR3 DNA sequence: TGTGCCAGCAGTGAAGCTATACGGAGTGAGCAGTTCTTC. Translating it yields CASSEAIRSEQFF.

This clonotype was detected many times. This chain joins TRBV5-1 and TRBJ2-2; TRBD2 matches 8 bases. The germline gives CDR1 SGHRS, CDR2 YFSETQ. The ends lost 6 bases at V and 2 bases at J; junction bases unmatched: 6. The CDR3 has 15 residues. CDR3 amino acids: CASKPREGNTGELFF. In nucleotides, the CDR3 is TGCGCCAGCAAACCCCGGGAGGGAAACACCGGGGAGCTGTTTTTT.

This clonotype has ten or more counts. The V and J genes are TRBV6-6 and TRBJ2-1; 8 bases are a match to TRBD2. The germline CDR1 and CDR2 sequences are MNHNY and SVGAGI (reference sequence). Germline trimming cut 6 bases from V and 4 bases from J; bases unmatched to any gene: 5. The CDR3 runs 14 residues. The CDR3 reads CASRLAGLYNEQFF. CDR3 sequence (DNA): TGTGCCAGCAGGTTAGCGGGATTGTACAATGAGCAGTTCTTC.

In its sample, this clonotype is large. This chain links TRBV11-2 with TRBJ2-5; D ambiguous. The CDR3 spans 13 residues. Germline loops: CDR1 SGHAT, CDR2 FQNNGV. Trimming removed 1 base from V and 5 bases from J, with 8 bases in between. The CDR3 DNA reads TGTGCCAGCAGCTTAGCGCCTCTCGAGACCCAGTACTTC. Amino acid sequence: CASSLAPLETQYF.

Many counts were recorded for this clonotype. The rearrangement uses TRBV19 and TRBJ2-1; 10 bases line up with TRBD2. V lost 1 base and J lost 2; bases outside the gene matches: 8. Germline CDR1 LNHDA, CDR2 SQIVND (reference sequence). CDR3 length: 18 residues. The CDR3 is CASSIAWRSGRAYNEQFF. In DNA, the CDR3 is TGTGCCAGTAGTATAGCGTGGAGGAGCGGGAGGGCCTACAATGAGCAGTTCTTC.

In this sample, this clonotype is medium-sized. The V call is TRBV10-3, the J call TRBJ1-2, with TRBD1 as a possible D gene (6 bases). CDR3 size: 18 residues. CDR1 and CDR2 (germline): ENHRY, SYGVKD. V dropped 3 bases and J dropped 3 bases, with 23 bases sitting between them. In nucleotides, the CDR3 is TGTGCCATCAGTGAAATGGTGGGCCAGGGGAGTCGCTACTATGGCTACACCTTC. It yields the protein CAISEMVGQGSRYYGYTF.

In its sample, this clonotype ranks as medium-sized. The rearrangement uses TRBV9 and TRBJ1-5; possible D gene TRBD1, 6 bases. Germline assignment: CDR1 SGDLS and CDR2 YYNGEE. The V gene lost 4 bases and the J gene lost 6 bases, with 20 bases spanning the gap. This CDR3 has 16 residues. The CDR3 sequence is CASSPTLGGPGQPQHF. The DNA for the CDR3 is TGTGCCAGCAGCCCTACTCTGGGGGGGCCAGGTCAGCCCCAGCATTTT.